The entry below describes one TCR beta chain. This sample is part of a study of shared clonotypes between healthy human individuals. The CDR3 length is 15 residues. CDR1 MDHEN and CDR2 SYDVKM come from the germline V gene. V was pared by 4 bases and J by 1 base, with 10 bases between. Libraries were prepared by immunoSEQ multiplex PCR; TCRdb keeps only in-frame clonotypes and omits some of them. This table holds about half a million clones, roughly 80% found once. Material: PBMCs. The sequence was collected from a woman between 35 and 50 years old in good health. Some clones in this sample may be carry-over from other donors' samples. The chain joins TRBV28 to TRBJ1-4; D call uncertain. CDR3 DNA sequence: TGTGCCAGCAGTTCCCATGGTAGAACTAATGAAAAACTGTTTTTT. It yields the protein CASSSHGRTNEKLFF.